A selection of T cell receptor beta chains follows, all from one sample in a study of cytomegalovirus exposure and HLA in healthy donors. Assay used: immunoSEQ multiplex PCR; TCRdb lists only in-frame clones, some missing. This listing includes about 75,000 clones. The sample taken for sequencing was PBMCs. Source of these receptors: a man younger than 30 in good health and CMV-seropositive. CDR3s include the opening cysteine and the closing phenylalanine or tryptophan. A D gene is named only where the DNA matches it firmly.

J gene	D gene	V gene	CDR3 protein	CDR3 DNA
TRBJ1-6	NA	TRBV18	CASSPMVGGVNSPLHF	TGTGCCAGCTCACCGATGGTAGGTGGAGTGAATTCACCCCTCCACTTT
TRBJ2-7	NA	TRBV5-1	CASSLVVDSQGGDEQYF	TGCGCCAGCAGCTTGGTCGTTGATTCGCAGGGTGGAGACGAGCAGTACTTC
TRBJ2-7	NA	TRBV19	CASSMQVNYEQYF	TGTGCCAGTAGTATGCAGGTTAACTACGAGCAGTACTTC
TRBJ2-7	NA	TRBV4-1	CASSQDLGSSYEQYF	TGCGCCAGCAGCCAAGATTTGGGCAGTTCCTACGAGCAGTACTTC
TRBJ2-7	NA	TRBV29-1	CSVEETDLFSEQYF	TGCAGCGTTGAAGAGACCGACCTCTTCAGCGAGCAGTACTTC
TRBJ2-3	NA	TRBV28	CASSLLRLNTDTQYF	TGTGCCAGCAGTTTACTCAGGCTGAACACAGATACGCAGTATTTT
TRBJ2-1	NA	TRBV11-2	CASSLEQGPYNEQFF	TGTGCCAGCAGCTTAGAACAGGGCCCCTACAATGAGCAGTTCTTC
TRBJ2-7	TRBD1	TRBV6-1	CASSEGTGGFYEQYF	TGTGCCAGCAGTGAGGGGACAGGGGGTTTCTACGAGCAGTACTTC
TRBJ2-1	TRBD2	TRBV7-9	CASSFLAGGLTNEQFF	TGTGCCAGCAGCTTCCTAGCGGGGGGCCTGACCAATGAGCAGTTCTTC
TRBJ2-3	NA	TRBV6-1	CASSASRLAPTSTDTQYF	TGTGCCAGCAGTGCGTCGAGGCTAGCGCCGACTAGCACAGATACGCAGTATTTT
TRBJ2-7	NA	TRBV27	CASGSITYEQYF	TGTGCCAGCGGCAGTATTACCTACGAGCAGTACTTC
TRBJ2-7	TRBD2	TRBV13	CASSLGGTSGRGSEQYF	TGTGCCAGCAGCTTAGGCGGGACTAGCGGGAGGGGTAGCGAGCAGTACTTC
TRBJ2-7	TRBD2	TRBV7-3	CASSLAGGKPYEQYF	TGTGCCAGCAGCTTGGCGGGAGGGAAGCCCTACGAGCAGTACTTC